This T cell receptor beta chain was obtained from a study of technical replicates of blood from several donors. Generated by immunoSEQ multiplex PCR, the TCRdb table keeps only in-frame clones and is missing some. The sample has about 80,000 clones; roughly 97% are singletons. The ends lost 6 bases at V and 4 bases at J; junction bases unmatched: 5. The CDR3 sequence is 14 residues long. Germline CDR1 SQVTM, CDR2 ANQGSEA. What was sequenced was T cells isolated from PBMCs. This sequence joins TRBV29-1 and TRBJ1-4; the match to TRBD1 covers 10 bases. The TCR sequence derives from a human donor in good health. The CDR3 sequence is CSVGTGVHNEKLFF. CDR3 sequence (DNA): TGCAGCGTCGGGACAGGGGTCCATAATGAAAAACTGTTTTTT. Based on the CDR3 plus reference TRBV29-1 and TRBJ1-4, the full variable domain is SAVISQKPSRDICQRGTSLTIQCQVDSQVTMMFWYRQQPGQSLTLIATANQGSEATYESGFVIDKFPISRPNLTFSTLTVSNMSPEDSSIYLCSVGTGVHNEKLFFGSGTQLSVL.